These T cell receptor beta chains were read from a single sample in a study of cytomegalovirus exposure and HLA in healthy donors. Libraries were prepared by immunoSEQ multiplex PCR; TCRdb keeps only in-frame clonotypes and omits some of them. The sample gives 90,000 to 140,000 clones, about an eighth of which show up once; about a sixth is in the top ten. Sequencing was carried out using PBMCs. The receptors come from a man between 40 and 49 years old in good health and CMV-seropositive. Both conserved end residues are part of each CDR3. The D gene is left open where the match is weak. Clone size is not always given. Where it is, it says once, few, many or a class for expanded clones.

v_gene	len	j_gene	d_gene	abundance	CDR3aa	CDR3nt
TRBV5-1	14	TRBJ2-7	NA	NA	CASSAGQYTYEQYF	TGCGCCAGCAGCGCTGGACAATACACCTACGAGCAGTACTTC
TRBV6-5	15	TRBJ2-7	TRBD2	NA	CASSYTGLAGNEQYF	TGTGCCAGCAGCTACACGGGACTAGCGGGAAACGAGCAGTACTTC
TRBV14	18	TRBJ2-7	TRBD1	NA	CASSHQSNTGAESYEQYF	TGTGCCAGCAGCCACCAGTCCAACACAGGGGCCGAGTCCTACGAGCAGTACTTC
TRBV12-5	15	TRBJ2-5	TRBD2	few	CASGSGLAEGETQYF	TGTGCTAGTGGTTCGGGACTAGCGGAGGGGGAGACCCAGTACTTC
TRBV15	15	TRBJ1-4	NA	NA	CATSPGRGRAQKLFF	TGTGCCACCTCCCCCGGCAGGGGCCGAGCCCAAAAACTGTTTTTT
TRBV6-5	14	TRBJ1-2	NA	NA	CASSLRPREYGYTF	TGTGCCAGCAGCCTACGACCTAGGGAGTATGGCTACACCTTC
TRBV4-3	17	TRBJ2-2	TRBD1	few	CASSQDPTGGNTGELFF	TGCGCCAGCAGCCAAGACCCGACAGGGGGGAACACCGGGGAGCTGTTTTTT
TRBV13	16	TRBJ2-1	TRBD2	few	CASSLTAGGGWNEQFF	TGTGCCAGCAGCTTAACGGCGGGAGGGGGTTGGAATGAGCAGTTCTTC
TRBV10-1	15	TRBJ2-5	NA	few	CASSEVRGKQETQYF	TGCGCCAGCAGTGAGGTTAGGGGGAAGCAAGAGACCCAGTACTTC
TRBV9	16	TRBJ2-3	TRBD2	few	CASSAKGREETDTQYF	TGTGCCAGCAGCGCCAAAGGCCGGGAGGAGACAGATACGCAGTATTTT
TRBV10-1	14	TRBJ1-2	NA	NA	CASSDSPRDYGYTF	TGCGCCAGCAGTGATAGCCCACGGGACTATGGCTACACCTTC
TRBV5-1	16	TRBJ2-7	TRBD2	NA	CASSLQAGSGSYEQYF	TGCGCCAGCAGCTTGCAAGCGGGAAGTGGGTCCTACGAGCAGTACTTC
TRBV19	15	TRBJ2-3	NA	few	CASSIGQRGTDTQYF	TGTGCCAGTAGTATCGGGCAGCGGGGCACAGATACGCAGTATTTT
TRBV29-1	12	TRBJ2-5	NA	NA	CSVRGGEETQYF	TGCAGCGTTCGGGGCGGGGAAGAGACCCAGTACTTC
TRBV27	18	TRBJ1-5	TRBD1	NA	CASSRTGSAIYSNQPQHF	TGTGCCAGCAGCCGGACAGGCTCCGCCATTTATAGCAATCAGCCCCAGCATTTT
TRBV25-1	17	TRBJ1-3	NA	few	CASSGNSGGAPGNTIYF	TGTGCCAGCAGTGGAAACTCTGGGGGGGCCCCTGGAAACACCATATATTTT
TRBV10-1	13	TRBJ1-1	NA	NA	CASSRGDNTEAFF	TGCGCCAGCAGCAGGGGAGATAACACTGAAGCTTTCTTT
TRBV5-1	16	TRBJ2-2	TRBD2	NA	CASSSGLAANTGALFF	TGCGCCAGCAGCTCCGGACTAGCGGCGAACACCGGGGCGCTGTTTTTT
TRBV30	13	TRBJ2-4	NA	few	CASAGRGGNIQYF	TGTGCCTCCGCGGGTAGGGGAGGCAACATTCAGTACTTC
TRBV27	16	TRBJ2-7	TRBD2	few	CASSSSGRRSSYEQYF	TGTGCCAGCAGCTCTAGCGGGAGGAGGAGCTCCTACGAGCAGTACTTC
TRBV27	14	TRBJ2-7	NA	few	CASAIGQFSYEQYF	TGTGCCAGCGCTATCGGACAGTTCTCCTACGAGCAGTACTTC
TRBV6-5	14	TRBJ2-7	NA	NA	CASSLREIGYVQYF	TGTGCCAGCAGTCTCCGGGAAATAGGGTATGTGCAGTACTTC
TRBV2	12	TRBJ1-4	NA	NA	CAGRGDDEKLFF	TGTGCCGGGCGGGGGGACGATGAAAAACTGTTTTTT
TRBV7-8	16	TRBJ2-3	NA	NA	CASSLGLSASTDTQYF	TGTGCCAGCAGCTTAGGTCTATCCGCTAGCACAGATACGCAGTATTTT
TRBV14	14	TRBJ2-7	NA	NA	CASSQVALSGEQYF	TGTGCCAGCAGCCAAGTAGCCTTATCGGGGGAGCAGTACTTC
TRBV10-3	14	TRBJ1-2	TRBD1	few	CAISAGRGPHGYTF	TGTGCCATCAGCGCTGGCAGGGGGCCACATGGCTACACCTTC
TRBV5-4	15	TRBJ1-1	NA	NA	CASSFSGLRDTEAFF	TGTGCCAGCAGCTTCTCGGGACTGAGGGACACTGAAGCTTTCTTT
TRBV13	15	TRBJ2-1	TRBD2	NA	CASSHTSGRADEQFF	TGTGCCAGCAGCCATACTAGCGGGAGGGCCGATGAGCAGTTCTTC
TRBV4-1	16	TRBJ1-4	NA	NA	CASSQTGTRFNEKLFF	TGCGCCAGCAGCCAGACCGGGACAAGATTTAATGAAAAACTGTTTTTT
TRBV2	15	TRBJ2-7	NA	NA	CASSEQELGTGEQYF	TGTGCCAGCAGTGAACAAGAGCTAGGAACGGGGGAGCAGTACTTC
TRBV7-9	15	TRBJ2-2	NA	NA	CASSSGTPNTGELFF	TGTGCCAGCAGCTCCGGGACTCCTAACACCGGGGAGCTGTTTTTT
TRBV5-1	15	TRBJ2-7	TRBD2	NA	CASSLGTSGIYEQYF	TGCGCCAGCAGCCTAGGGACTAGCGGGATCTACGAGCAGTACTTC
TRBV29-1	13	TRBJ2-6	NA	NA	CSVRGTGANVLTF	TGCAGCGTCCGGGGTACTGGGGCCAACGTCCTGACTTTC
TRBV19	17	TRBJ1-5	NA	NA	CASSISWTAKSNQPQHF	TGTGCCAGTAGTATTAGTTGGACAGCGAAAAGCAATCAGCCCCAGCATTTT
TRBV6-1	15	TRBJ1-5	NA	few	CASSELADSNQPQHF	TGTGCCAGCAGTGAATTGGCAGATAGCAATCAGCCCCAGCATTTT
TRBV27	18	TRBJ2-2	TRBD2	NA	CASSSGLAGGRSTGELFF	TGTGCCAGCAGTTCAGGACTAGCGGGAGGGCGAAGCACCGGGGAGCTGTTTTTT
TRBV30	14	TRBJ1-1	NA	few	CAWTLGQTNTEAFF	TGTGCCTGGACTTTGGGACAAACAAACACTGAAGCTTTCTTT
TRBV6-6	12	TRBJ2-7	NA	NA	CASSWLQGEQYF	TGTGCCAGCAGTTGGTTGCAGGGGGAGCAGTACTTC
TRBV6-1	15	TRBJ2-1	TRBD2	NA	CASSEFTSGRNEQFF	TGTGCCAGCAGTGAATTTACTAGCGGGAGGAATGAGCAGTTCTTC
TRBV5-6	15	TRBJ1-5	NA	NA	CASSEGQLGNQPQHF	TGTGCCAGCAGCGAGGGACAACTCGGGAATCAGCCCCAGCATTTT
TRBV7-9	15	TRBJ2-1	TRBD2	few	CASRPLAGDYNEQFF	TGTGCCAGCAGACCTCTAGCGGGAGATTACAATGAGCAGTTCTTC
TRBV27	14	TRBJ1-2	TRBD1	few	CASSLSTGSYGYTF	TGTGCCAGCAGTTTATCGACAGGGAGCTATGGCTACACCTTC
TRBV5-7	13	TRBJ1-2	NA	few	CASSLEGSGGYTF	TGTGCCAGCAGCTTAGAGGGTTCGGGTGGCTACACCTTC
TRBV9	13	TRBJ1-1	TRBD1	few	CASSTNRGTEAFF	TGTGCCAGCAGCACGAACAGGGGCACTGAAGCTTTCTTT
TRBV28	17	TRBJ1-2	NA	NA	CASSLRSQRGGFHGYTF	TGTGCCAGCAGTTTAAGGAGCCAGCGGGGGGGCTTTCATGGCTACACCTTC
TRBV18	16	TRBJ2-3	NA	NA	CASSPMVLDPTDTQYF	TGTGCCAGCTCACCAATGGTCCTAGACCCCACAGATACGCAGTATTTT
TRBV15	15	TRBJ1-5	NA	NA	CATSSGGRGFQPQHF	TGTGCCACCAGCAGCGGGGGGAGGGGGTTCCAGCCCCAGCATTTT
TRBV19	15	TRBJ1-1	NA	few	CASSIASTGNTEAFF	TGTGCCAGTAGTATAGCTTCCACTGGGAACACTGAAGCTTTCTTT
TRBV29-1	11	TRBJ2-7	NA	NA	CSAWSSYEQYF	TGCAGCGCCTGGAGTAGCTACGAGCAGTACTTC
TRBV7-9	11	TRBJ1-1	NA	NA	CASSFGDKAFF	TGTGCCAGCAGCTTCGGGGACAAAGCTTTCTTT
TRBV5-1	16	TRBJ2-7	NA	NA	CASSPGLALSSYEQYF	TGCGCCAGCAGCCCGGGACTGGCACTTAGCTCCTACGAGCAGTACTTC
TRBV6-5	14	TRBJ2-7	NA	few	CASSVRGTSNEQYF	TGTGCCAGCAGTGTACGGGGGACTTCCAACGAGCAGTACTTC
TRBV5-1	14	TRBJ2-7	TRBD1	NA	CASSSTGGPVEQYF	TGCGCCAGCAGCTCCACAGGGGGCCCCGTGGAGCAGTACTTC
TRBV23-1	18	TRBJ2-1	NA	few	CASSQSKPPGGTHNEQFF	TGCGCCAGCAGTCAATCCAAGCCTCCGGGGGGCACACACAATGAGCAGTTCTTC
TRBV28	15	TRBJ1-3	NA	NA	CASNSPATVGNTIYF	TGTGCCAGCAATTCCCCAGCGACAGTTGGAAACACCATATATTTT